One and the same sample provided the 15 T cell receptor beta chains below, sequenced in a study of cytotoxic CD8 clonotypes in ibrutinib-treated CLL. Clones were read by immunoSEQ multiplex PCR, and TCRdb kept only the in-frame ones, dropping some. In the table there are 20,000 to 30,000 clones, roughly three quarters of which are singletons. Sequences were derived from PBMCs, sampled after 24 months of ibrutinib treatment. Receptor source: a human donor with chronic lymphocytic leukemia.

This clone came up once. The rearrangement uses TRBV13 and TRBJ2-7, with unresolved D. CDR3 length: 13 residues. Germline-derived CDR1 and CDR2 are PRHDT and FYEKMQ (reference sequence). Trimming left V 3 bases short and J 1 base short, with 7 bases between. CDR3 loop: CASSFGSSYEQYF. CDR3 in DNA: TGTGCCAGCAGCTTCGGCAGTTCCTACGAGCAGTACTTC.

This clone appeared a few times. This rearrangement joins TRBV6-1 to TRBJ1-6, with D perhaps TRBD1 (5 bases). This CDR3 contains 13 residues. Trimming took off 6 bases at V and 4 bases at J, with 7 bases between the two ends. Germline V gives CDR1 MNHNS, CDR2 SASEGT. The CDR3 DNA reads as TGTGCCAGCAGGGGGCAGTATAATTCACCCCTCCACTTT. This translates into CASRGQYNSPLHF.

The chain combines TRBV7-9 with TRBJ2-3; unclear D gene. CDR3 length equals 11 residues. Trimming removed 0 bases at V and 6 bases at J, with 1 base between. Germline V gene lookup returns CDR1 SEHNR and CDR2 FQNEAQ (reference sequence). CDR3 nucleotides: TGTGCCAGCAGCTTAGCCGATACGCAGTATTTT. Protein sequence: CASSLADTQYF.

The chain employs TRBV7-9 and TRBJ1-6, with TRBD1 matching 11 bases. Germline lookup yields CDR1 SEHNR and CDR2 FQNEAQ (reference sequence). The CDR3 runs to 13 residues. V was pared by 11 bases and J by 9 bases, with 6 bases of the junction left unmatched. The CDR3 spells CAEGQGEGSPLHF. The CDR3 region has the DNA TGTGCCGAGGGACAGGGGGAAGGTTCACCCCTCCACTTT.

The chain uses TRBV11-2 and TRBJ2-7; D gene ambiguous. Germline CDR1 reads SGHAT; CDR2 reads FQNNGV. Trimming took 1 base from V and 4 from J, leaving 8 bases between them. This CDR3 is built from 13 residues. CDR3 sequence (DNA): TGTGCCAGCAGCTTAGGGCTAGAGTACGAGCAGTACTTC. It yields the protein CASSLGLEYEQYF.

The rearrangement joins TRBV5-5 to TRBJ1-1; 7 nucleotides line up with TRBD1. Trimming removed 4 bases from V and 2 bases from J; junction bases left unmatched: 5. The CDR3 is 14 residues long. Germline V lookup: CDR1 SGHKS, CDR2 YYEKEE (reference sequence). CDR3 residues: CASSRDRINTEAFF. CDR3 nucleotide sequence: TGTGCCAGCAGCAGGGACAGAATAAACACTGAAGCTTTCTTT.

This chain uses TRBV2 with TRBJ1-2; D is unresolved. Trimming removed 5 bases from V and 5 bases from J, with 9 bases in between. Germline loops: CDR1 SNHLY, CDR2 FYNNEI. The CDR3 has 12 amino acids. The CDR3 protein is CASSRTTYGYTF. The CDR3 DNA follows: TGTGCCAGCAGTCGGACCACATATGGCTACACCTTC.

The V gene is TRBV19, the J gene TRBJ2-2; 9 bases agree with TRBD1. CDR3 length: 16 amino acids. V was clipped by 7 bases and J by 1 base; unmatched bases: 7. The germline V gene encodes CDR1 LNHDA and CDR2 SQIVND (reference sequence). CDR3 in DNA: TGTGCCAGTATAAAGCGGGACAGGGAGAACACCGGGGAGCTGTTTTTT. Residues: CASIKRDRENTGELFF.

This clone was picked up a small number of times. V is TRBV14 and J is TRBJ1-3; D unresolved. The CDR3 has 11 residues. V gave up 5 bases and J gave up 7 bases, with 6 bases separating them. The germline V gene has CDR1 SGHDN and CDR2 FVKESK. CDR3 bases: TGTGCCAGCAGCGCCCTGAACACCATATATTTT. Protein: CASSALNTIYF.

The chain couples TRBV9 to TRBJ1-3, with D perhaps matching TRBD1 (6 bases). The germline V gene has CDR1 SGDLS and CDR2 YYNGEE. V was shortened by 6 bases and J by 0 bases, with 10 bases between the two germline ends. This CDR3 spans 14 amino acids. The CDR3 coding sequence is TGTGCCAGCACGAACAGGGCCTCTGGAAACACCATATATTTT. It is translated as CASTNRASGNTIYF.

The chain has TRBV19 and TRBJ1-4; perhaps TRBD1 as D (5 bases). V lost 3 bases, J lost 12 bases, and 20 bases lay in between. CDR1 and CDR2 from the germline V gene are LNHDA and SQIVND (reference sequence). CDR3 length equals 15 residues. The CDR3 region has the DNA TGTGCCAGTAGTATTTGGGGCGGAGGGCCTGCGGAACTGTTTTTT. Protein: CASSIWGGGPAELFF.

J is TRBJ2-7 and V is TRBV19, with D possibly matching TRBD1 (6 bases). Germline assignment: CDR1 LNHDA and CDR2 SQIVND (reference sequence). The CDR3 loop spans 14 amino acids. Trimming pared 6 bases from V and 5 bases from J, leaving 17 bases between. The CDR3 nucleotides read TGTGCCAGTAGGCCCCCAGGGGCCATGGACGAGCAGTACTTC. Encoded protein: CASRPPGAMDEQYF.

The rearrangement joins TRBV2 to TRBJ1-1; D gene uncertain. V dropped 4 bases and J dropped 3 bases, with 3 bases sitting between them. This CDR3 has 11 amino acids. CDR1 and CDR2 from the germline V gene are SNHLY and FYNNEI. CDR3 nucleotides: TGTGCCAGCAGTGTCGACACTGAAGCTTTCTTT. Protein product: CASSVDTEAFF.

The chain uses TRBV5-1 and TRBJ2-1; the D is unclear. V lost 1 base and J 0 bases, leaving 8 bases between the germline ends. The CDR3 spans 15 residues. Germline CDR1 reads SGHRS; CDR2 reads YFSETQ. CDR3 in DNA: TGCGCCAGCAGCTTGTCCCTCTCCTCCTACAATGAGCAGTTCTTC. Residues: CASSLSLSSYNEQFF.

This rearrangement joins TRBV9 to TRBJ1-5; perhaps TRBD1 as D (5 bases). The CDR3 is 15 amino acids. Trimming took off 2 bases at V and 5 bases at J, with 14 bases between the two ends. CDR1 is SGDLS, CDR2 YYNGEE, per germline. This CDR3 is CASSVSGLVDQPQHF. The CDR3 DNA follows: TGTGCCAGCAGCGTTTCAGGGCTAGTGGATCAGCCCCAGCATTTT.